Below are 16 T cell receptor beta chains sequenced from a single sample in a study of PD-L1 blockade in urothelial cancer. Sequencing was performed with immunoSEQ multiplex PCR; in TCRdb, only in-frame clones are kept and a portion is missing. The sample includes more than 90,000 clones, about nine tenths of them seen just once. Time point given: pretreatment peripheral blood. Sequenced here: PBMCs, sampled around atezolizumab (anti-PD-L1) treatment. These receptors were taken from a man aged 60 to 75 with urothelial cancer.

In its sample, this clone was seen a few times. V gene TRBV6-5 combines with J gene TRBJ1-1; D is uncertain. V was clipped by 2 bases and J by 4 bases, with 11 bases between them. The V gene's germline CDR1 is MNHEY and CDR2 SVGAGI. This CDR3 contains 14 residues. DNA for the CDR3: TGTGCCAGCAGTTACCCGACATCTCCCACTGAAGCTTTCTTT. Residues: CASSYPTSPTEAFF.

This clone occurred a few times. The CDR3 DNA follows: TGTGCCAGCAGCCAAGGGCTTGGTAACTATGGCTACACCTTC. It specifies CASSQGLGNYGYTF. The rearrangement joins TRBV4-2 to TRBJ1-2; D uncertain. Trimming left V 1 base short and J 1 base short, with 7 bases between. The CDR3 has 14 residues. CDR1 is LGHNA, CDR2 YNFKEQ, per germline.

The V gene is TRBV4-2, the J gene TRBJ2-7; TRBD1 aligns across 8 bases. The CDR3 contains 15 residues. The germline gives CDR1 LGHNA, CDR2 YNFKEQ. V trimming: 5 bases; J trimming: 2 bases; junction bases outside the gene matches: 8. As DNA, the CDR3 is TGTGCCAGCAGCACACGACAGGGGCCCGCCTACGAGCAGTACTTC. Translation gives CASSTRQGPAYEQYF.

The rearrangement links TRBV11-2 to TRBJ1-4, with 10 bases matching TRBD1. The V gene's germline CDR1 is SGHAT and CDR2 FQNNGV. J gave up 7 bases and V 7 bases, and 3 bases lay outside the gene matches. The CDR3 contains 13 residues. CDR3 residues: CASTRTGGEKLFF. The CDR3 nucleotides read TGTGCCAGCACCAGGACAGGGGGTGAAAAACTGTTTTTT.

The chain couples TRBV30 to TRBJ2-1; 7 bases are shared with TRBD2. CDR1 and CDR2 from the germline V gene are GTSNPN and SVGIG (reference sequence). CDR3 length equals 13 residues. CDR3: CARTRGRNNEQFF. The CDR3 DNA reads TGTGCTCGGACACGCGGGAGAAACAATGAGCAGTTCTTC.

CDR3 sequence: CASSFGGRDTDTQYF. The CDR3 DNA follows: TGCGCCAGCAGCTTTGGAGGGAGGGACACAGATACGCAGTATTTT. V gene TRBV5-1 combines with J gene TRBJ2-3; 7 positions match TRBD2. Trimming took 2 bases from V and 2 from J; bases not matched to a gene: 5. Germline lookup yields CDR1 SGHRS and CDR2 YFSETQ. The CDR3 totals 15 residues.

The J gene is TRBJ2-7, the V gene TRBV6-1, with 10 bases aligning to TRBD2. CDR3 size: 15 residues. Germline V gives CDR1 MNHNS, CDR2 SASEGT. The V gene end was trimmed by 7 bases and the J gene end by 0 bases; junction bases not matched to a gene: 6. CDR3 nucleotides: TGTGCCAGCAAATCGACTAGCGGGTCCTCCTACGAGCAGTACTTC. Its translation is CASKSTSGSSYEQYF.

The chain carries TRBV27 and TRBJ1-4; D not resolved. V lost 6 bases and J 5 bases, leaving 13 bases between the germline ends. The CDR3 covers 14 residues. The germline V gene has CDR1 MNHEY and CDR2 SMNVEV (reference sequence). The CDR3 coding sequence is TGTGCCAGCAGAAGCGGGAGCATGAATGAAAAACTGTTTTTT. Translation: CASRSGSMNEKLFF. The whole variable domain, filled in from reference TRBV27 and TRBJ1-4, reads EAQVTQNPRYLITVTGKKLTVTCSQNMNHEYMSWYRQDPGLGLRQIYYSMNVEVTDKGDVPEGYKVSRKEKRNFPLILESPSPNQTSLYFCASRSGSMNEKLFFGSGTQLSVL.

The gene calls are TRBV12-5 and TRBJ2-1; TRBD1 might be the D (6 bases). Trimming pared 8 bases from V and 5 bases from J, leaving 13 bases between. The germline V gene has CDR1 LGHNT and CDR2 FRNRAP. This CDR3 has 13 residues. CDR3 in DNA: TGTGCTAGTCGGGACACTGGGGACAATGAGCAGTTCTTC. It encodes CASRDTGDNEQFF.

This clone was counted a single time. The CDR3 here is CASSPNPRGEGNEQFF. CDR3 DNA: TGTGCCAGCAGTCCCAACCCCCGGGGAGAGGGCAATGAGCAGTTCTTC. V and J are TRBV27 and TRBJ2-1, with D tentatively TRBD2 (5 bases). CDR3 length: 16 amino acids. Between the trimmed V and J ends, which lost 5 bases and 6 bases, there was a span of 20 bases. CDR1 and CDR2 from the germline V gene are MNHEY and SMNVEV (reference sequence).

V and J are TRBV11-2 and TRBJ1-1; a weak D match, TRBD1 (5 bases). Germline CDR1 reads SGHAT; CDR2 reads FQNNGV. V lost 5 bases and J 1 base, leaving 14 bases between the germline ends. The CDR3 contains 15 residues. CDR3 protein: CASSPPGLQNTEAFF. The DNA of the CDR3 is TGTGCCAGCAGCCCACCGGGACTTCAGAACACTGAAGCTTTCTTT.

This chain uses TRBV5-4 with TRBJ2-7, with D tentatively TRBD1 (5 bases). The CDR3 sequence is 13 residues long. Trimming removed 4 bases at V and 3 bases at J, with 11 bases between. Germline V gene sequence: CDR1 SGHNT, CDR2 YYREEE (reference sequence). The CDR3 loop is CASSGQGNYEQYF. The CDR3 coding sequence is TGTGCCAGCAGCGGACAAGGTAACTACGAGCAGTACTTC.

The chain carries TRBV25-1 and TRBJ1-1, with D uncertain. Germline V gives CDR1 MGHDK, CDR2 SYGVNS. The CDR3 totals 17 residues. Trimming cost V 1 base and J 2 bases, with 17 bases left between them. CDR3 in DNA: TGTGCCAGCAGTGAATTGTGGGCGGGAGGACCCAACACTGAAGCTTTCTTT. It yields the protein CASSELWAGGPNTEAFF.

The CDR3 loop reads CASSVTPNGMMYGYTF. CDR3 nucleotide sequence: TGTGCCAGCAGCGTTACCCCCAACGGGATGATGTATGGCTACACCTTC. This chain uses TRBV9 with TRBJ1-2; D is undetermined. The V gene's germline CDR1 is SGDLS and CDR2 YYNGEE. The CDR3 has 16 residues. The V gene lost 2 bases and the J gene lost 5 bases, with 19 bases spanning the gap.

This chain joins TRBV27 and TRBJ2-7; 8 positions agree with TRBD1. Unmatched junction bases numbered 9, after V lost 5 bases and J lost 0 bases. The CDR3 spans 16 residues. Germline V gene lookup returns CDR1 MNHEY and CDR2 SMNVEV (reference sequence). CDR3 amino acids: CASSKGQGSSSYEQYF. The CDR3 DNA is TGTGCCAGCAGTAAAGGACAGGGCTCCAGCTCCTACGAGCAGTACTTC.

The CDR3 here is CASSVLAGVVMNTGELFF. The DNA for the CDR3 is TGTGCCAGCAGCGTTCTAGCGGGAGTGGTAATGAACACCGGGGAGCTGTTTTTT. This chain joins TRBV9 and TRBJ2-2; 10 bases align to TRBD2. CDR1 SGDLS and CDR2 YYNGEE come from the germline V gene. This CDR3 region has 18 residues. V lost 2 bases to trimming and J lost 1 base; unmatched junction nucleotides: 8.